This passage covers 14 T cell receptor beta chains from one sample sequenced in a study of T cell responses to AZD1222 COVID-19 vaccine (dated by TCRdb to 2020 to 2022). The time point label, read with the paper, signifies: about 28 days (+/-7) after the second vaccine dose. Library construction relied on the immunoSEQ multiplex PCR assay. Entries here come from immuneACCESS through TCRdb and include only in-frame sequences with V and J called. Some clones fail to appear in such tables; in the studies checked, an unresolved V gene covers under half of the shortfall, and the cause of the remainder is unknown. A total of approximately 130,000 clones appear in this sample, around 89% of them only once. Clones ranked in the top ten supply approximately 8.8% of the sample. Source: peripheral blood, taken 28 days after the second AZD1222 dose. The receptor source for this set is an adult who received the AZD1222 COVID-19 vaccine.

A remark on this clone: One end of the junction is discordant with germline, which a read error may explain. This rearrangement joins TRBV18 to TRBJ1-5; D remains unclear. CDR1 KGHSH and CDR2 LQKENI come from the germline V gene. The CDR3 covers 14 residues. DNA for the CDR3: TGTGCCAGCTCGCCACCATATAGCAATCAGCCCCAGCATTTT. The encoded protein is CASSPPYSNQPQHF.

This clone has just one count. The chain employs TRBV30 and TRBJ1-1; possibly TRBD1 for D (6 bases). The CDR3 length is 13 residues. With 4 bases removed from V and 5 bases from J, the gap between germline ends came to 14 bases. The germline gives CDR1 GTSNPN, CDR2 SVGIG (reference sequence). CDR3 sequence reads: CAWIWTDGTEAFF. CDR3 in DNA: TGTGCCTGGATTTGGACAGACGGGACTGAAGCTTTCTTT.

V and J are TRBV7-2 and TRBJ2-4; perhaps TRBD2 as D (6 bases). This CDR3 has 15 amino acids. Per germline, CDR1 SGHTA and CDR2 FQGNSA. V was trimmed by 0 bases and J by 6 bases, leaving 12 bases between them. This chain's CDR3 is CASSLAGGAPNIQYF. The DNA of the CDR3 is TGTGCCAGCAGCTTAGCGGGGGGAGCCCCAAACATTCAGTACTTC.

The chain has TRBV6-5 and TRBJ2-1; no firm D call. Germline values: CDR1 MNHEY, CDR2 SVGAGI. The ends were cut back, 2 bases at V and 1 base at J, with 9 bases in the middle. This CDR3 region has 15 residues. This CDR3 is CASSYGISSYNEQFF. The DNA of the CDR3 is TGTGCCAGCAGTTACGGGATCTCTTCCTACAATGAGCAGTTCTTC.

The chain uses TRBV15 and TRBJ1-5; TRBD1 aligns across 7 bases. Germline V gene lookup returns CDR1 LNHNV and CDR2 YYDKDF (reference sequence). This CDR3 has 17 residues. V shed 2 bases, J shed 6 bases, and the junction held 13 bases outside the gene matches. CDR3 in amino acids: CATSRLYSGTDLQPQHF. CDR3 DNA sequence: TGTGCCACCAGCAGACTCTATTCCGGGACAGATCTTCAGCCCCAGCATTTT.

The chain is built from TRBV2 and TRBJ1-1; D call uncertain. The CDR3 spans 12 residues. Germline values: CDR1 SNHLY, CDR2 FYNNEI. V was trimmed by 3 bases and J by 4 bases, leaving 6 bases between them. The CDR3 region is CASSESLTEAFF. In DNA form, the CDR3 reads TGTGCCAGCAGTGAGAGCCTCACTGAAGCTTTCTTT. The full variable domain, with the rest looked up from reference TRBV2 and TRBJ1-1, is EPEVTQTPSHQVTQMGQEVILRCVPISNHLYFYWYRQILGQKVEFLVSFYNNEISEKSEIFDDQFSVERPDGSNFTLKIRSTKLEDSAMYFCASSESLTEAFFGQGTRLTVV.

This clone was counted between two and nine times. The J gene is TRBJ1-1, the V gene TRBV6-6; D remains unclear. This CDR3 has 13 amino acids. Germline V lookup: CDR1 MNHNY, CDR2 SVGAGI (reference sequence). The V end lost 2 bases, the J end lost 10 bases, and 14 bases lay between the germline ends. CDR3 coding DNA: TGTGCCAGCAGTTACGAAGACGGGGTTTTAGCTTTCTTT. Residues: CASSYEDGVLAFF.

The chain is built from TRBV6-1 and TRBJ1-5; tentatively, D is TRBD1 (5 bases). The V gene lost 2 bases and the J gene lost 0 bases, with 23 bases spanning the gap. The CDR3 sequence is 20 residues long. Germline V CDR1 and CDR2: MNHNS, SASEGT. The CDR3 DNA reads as TGTGCCAGCAGTGAATTTGCTGGGGACGGTGTAGATTATAGCAATCAGCCCCAGCATTTT. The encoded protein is CASSEFAGDGVDYSNQPQHF.

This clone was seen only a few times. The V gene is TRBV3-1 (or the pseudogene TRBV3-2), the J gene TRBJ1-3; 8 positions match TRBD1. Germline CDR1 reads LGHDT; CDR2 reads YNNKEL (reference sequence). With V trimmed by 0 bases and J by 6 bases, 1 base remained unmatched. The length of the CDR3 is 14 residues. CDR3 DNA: TGTGCCAGCAGCCAAGAGGACAGGGTAAACACCATATATTTT. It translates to CASSQEDRVNTIYF.

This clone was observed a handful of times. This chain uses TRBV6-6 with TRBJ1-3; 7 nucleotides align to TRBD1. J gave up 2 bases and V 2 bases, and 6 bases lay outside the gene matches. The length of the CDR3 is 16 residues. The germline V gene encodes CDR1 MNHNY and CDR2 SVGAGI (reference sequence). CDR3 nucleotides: TGTGCCAGCAGTTACCTGACAGGGACAACTGGAAACACCATATATTTT. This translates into CASSYLTGTTGNTIYF.

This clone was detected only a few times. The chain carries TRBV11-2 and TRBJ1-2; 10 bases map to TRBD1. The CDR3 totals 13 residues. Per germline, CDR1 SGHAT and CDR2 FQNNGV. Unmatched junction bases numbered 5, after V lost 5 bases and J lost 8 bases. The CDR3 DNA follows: TGTGCCAGCAGCGCGGGACAGGGGACAGGCTACACCTTC. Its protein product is CASSAGQGTGYTF.

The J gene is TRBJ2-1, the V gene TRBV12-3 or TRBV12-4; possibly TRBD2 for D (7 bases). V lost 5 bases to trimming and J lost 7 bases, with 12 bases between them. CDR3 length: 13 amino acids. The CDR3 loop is CASSGGGRNEQFF. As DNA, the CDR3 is TGTGCCAGCAGTGGGGGGGGCCGAAATGAGCAGTTCTTC.

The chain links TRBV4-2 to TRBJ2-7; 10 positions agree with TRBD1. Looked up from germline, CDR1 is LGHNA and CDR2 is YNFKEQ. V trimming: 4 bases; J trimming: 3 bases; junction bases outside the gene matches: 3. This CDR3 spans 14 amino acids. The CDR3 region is CASSLGQGNYEQYF. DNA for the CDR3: TGTGCCAGCAGCCTGGGACAGGGGAACTACGAGCAGTACTTC.

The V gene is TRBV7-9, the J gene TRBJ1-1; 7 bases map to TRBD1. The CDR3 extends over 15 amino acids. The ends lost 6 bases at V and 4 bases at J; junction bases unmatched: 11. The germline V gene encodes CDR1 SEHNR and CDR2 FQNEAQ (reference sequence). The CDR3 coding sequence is TGTGCCAGCAGTAAACGGGGACAGAGGGCCACTGAAGCTTTCTTT. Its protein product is CASSKRGQRATEAFF.